Reported below is one T cell receptor beta chain. Its antigen remains unidentified. The PCR made use of 60 Vbeta and 13 Jbeta primers. As handled by the study authors: It was a later analysis that counted about 80 million unique TCR beta chains, of which 9 million to 13 million were shared. Libraries were prepared by immunoSEQ multiplex PCR; TCRdb keeps only in-frame clonotypes and omits some of them. Clone size and the V and J calls come from that table; the DNA yielded D and trimming. Of 89,000 or so clones listed, more than 60% were seen once; the top ten hold roughly 9.7%. These data belong to a study of cytomegalovirus exposure and HLA in healthy donors. Whole-study context: As released early, the data held 70 million to 95 million unique TCRs from HLA-typed donors.

General observations from the study: Association with HLA alleles at 0.05 false discovery rate was found for 15,000 to 20,000 TCR beta sequences in a later analysis. A prior analysis recorded that most TCR beta V segments were productive about 87% or about 30% of the time.

Germline assignment: CDR1 SGHVS and CDR2 FQNEAQ. The ends lost 5 bases at V and 5 bases at J; junction bases unmatched: 11. The CDR3 has 16 amino acids. The chain carries TRBV7-8 and TRBJ2-5, with 10 bases lining up with TRBD2. Sequencing input: PBMCs. This TCR derives from a man aged 18 to 30 in good health and CMV-seropositive. Here the CDR3 DNA reads TGTGCCAGCAGCCCCCGGGAAGCGGGGGGGACGGAGACCCAGTACTTC. This gives the protein CASSPREAGGTETQYF. Filled out from reference TRBV7-8 and TRBJ2-5, the complete variable domain reads GAGVSQSPRYKVAKRGQDVALRCDPISGHVSLFWYQQALGQGPEFLTYFQNEAQLDKSGLPSDRFFAERPEGSVSTLKIQRTQQEDSAVYLCASSPREAGGTETQYFGPGTRLLVL.